Sequencing of this T cell receptor (beta chain) was carried out in a study of shared clonotypes between healthy human individuals. This clone was observed once. What it recognizes is unknown. Each sorted subset replicate got 200 ng genomic DNA, roughly 33,000 genomes. The assay was immunoSEQ multiplex PCR, and TCRdb's table has in-frame clones only and misses some. The table includes roughly 600,000 clones, 95% to 98% detected once. The CDR3 loop spans 12 amino acids. V was shortened by 7 bases and J by 3 bases, with 9 bases between the two germline ends. Germline CDR1 reads MNHNY; CDR2 reads SVGAGI (reference sequence). Terminally differentiated effector memory CD45RA+ cells were excluded from the naive CD8 cells, which were CD45RO-negative and positively selected for CCR7. Broader study findings: Blood was the sole source, and tissue repertoires probably differ. Of the naive CD4 clonotypes, about 5% were shared across a few donors.

The sequence derives from a man under 40 in good health. The chain has TRBV6-6 and TRBJ1-2; D is uncertain. The sequenced sample was naive CD8+ T cells sorted from blood. The CDR3 loop is CASMMGDYGYTF. The CDR3 DNA follows: TGTGCCAGCATGATGGGTGACTATGGCTACACCTTC.